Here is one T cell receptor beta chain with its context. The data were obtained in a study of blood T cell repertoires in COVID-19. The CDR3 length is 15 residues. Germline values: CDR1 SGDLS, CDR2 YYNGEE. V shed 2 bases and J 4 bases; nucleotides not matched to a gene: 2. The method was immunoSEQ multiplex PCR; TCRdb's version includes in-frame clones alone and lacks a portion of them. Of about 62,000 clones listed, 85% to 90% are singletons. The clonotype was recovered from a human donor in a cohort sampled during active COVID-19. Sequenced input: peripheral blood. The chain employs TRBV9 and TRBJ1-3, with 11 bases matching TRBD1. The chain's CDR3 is CASSVDRGPGNTIYF. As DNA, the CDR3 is TGTGCCAGCAGCGTGGACAGGGGGCCAGGAAACACCATATATTTT. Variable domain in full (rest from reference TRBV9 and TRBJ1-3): DSGVTQTPKHLITATGQRVTLRCSPRSGDLSVYWYQQSLDQGLQFLIQYYNGEERAKGNILERFSAQQFPDLHSELNLSSLELGDSALYFCASSVDRGPGNTIYFGEGSWLTVV.